This T cell receptor (beta chain) was sequenced for a study of T-cell reconstitution after alpha-beta-depleted transplantation in children. Whole-study findings and limits: Reportedly, alpha-beta T cells present about two months post-transplant originated from several hundred expanded clones of graft origin. Day-60 TCRbeta diversity that was high in some patients was derived from surviving recipient T cells and thymic progenitors.

The CDR3 length is 16 residues. V lost 6 bases to trimming and J lost 1 base; unmatched junction nucleotides: 5. The V gene's germline CDR1 is MDHEN and CDR2 SYDVKM. On this clonotype: Its antigen is unidentified.

The library targeted TCRbeta and was prepared with unique molecular identifiers. Using its own MiXCR run on the PCR reads, TCRdb lists one record per CDR3 protein. The table shows 450,000 to 600,000 distinct CDR3 sequences, with under 15% occurring only once. The origin of this receptor is a male patient aged 10 to 17 who had a stem cell transplant for acute myeloid leukemia, so the T cells may come from the graft donor. This chain connects TRBV28 to TRBJ2-3; TRBD2 matches at 12 bases. The sequenced sample was PBMCs, mostly from graft donor cells, obtained 360 days after TCRalphabeta/CD19-depleted stem cell transplant. The CDR3 is CASSGTSGRRTDTQYF. The DNA of the CDR3 is TGTGCCAGCAGCGGGACTAGCGGGCGGCGCACAGATACGCAGTATTTT. The full variable domain, in which reference TRBV28 and TRBJ2-3 provide the parts outside the CDR3, is DVKVTQSSRYLVKRTGEKVFLECVQDMDHENMFWYRQDPGLGLRLIYFSYDVKMKEKGDIPEGYSVSREKKERFSLILESASTNQTSMYLCASSGTSGRRTDTQYFGPGTRLTVL.